This TCR beta chain was obtained from a study of cytomegalovirus exposure and HLA in healthy donors. The overall study: In a previous analysis, approximately 110 million unique TCR beta sequences were found from 150 million to 200 million T cells.

At collection, donors were nominally healthy, but unrecorded immune exposures were probable. It was with 60 Vbeta and 13 Jbeta primers that the PCR ran. Assay: immunoSEQ multiplex PCR; the TCRdb copy retains only in-frame clones and omits some. Among roughly 180,000 clones listed, about 82% were seen once. The germline CDR1 and CDR2 sequences are SGHRS and YFSETQ. J gave up 2 bases and V 4 bases, and 2 bases lay outside the gene matches. There are 13 residues in the CDR3. Study-wide points: The likely origin of a cluster of highly shared sequence variants was a sequencing artifact. Analyzed later, most CMV-associated TCR beta chains appeared HLA-restricted.

On this clone itself: Its antigen is currently unknown.

Sequenced material: PBMCs. The chain links TRBV5-1 to TRBJ1-2; 7 nucleotides agree with TRBD1. The source of this sequence is a man between 18 and 29 years old in good health and CMV-seronegative. Here the CDR3 DNA reads TGCGCCAGCAGCAAGGACAGGAACTATGGCTACACCTTC. Translated, it gives CASSKDRNYGYTF.